This note documents a single T cell receptor beta chain sequence. Its antigen specificity is not known. Within one base of it there is no much larger clone, and no base qualities were kept. Including cysteine and phenylalanine, the CDR3 has 15 amino acids. Only CDR3 DNA is held: 45 bases, read in frame from base 1. V lost 6 bases and J lost 0 bases; the stretch between them is 11 bases long. The germline V gene sets CDR1 to LGHNA and CDR2 to YSLEER. This specimen comes from a study of OX40 agonist ivuxolimab in advanced cancers. Turning to the overall study: Ivuxolimab was a fully human IgG2 agonistic monoclonal antibody targeting the costimulatory receptor OX40 (CD134). Intravenous ivuxolimab was administered to patients every 2 weeks at six dose levels: 0.01, 0.1, 0.3, 1.5, 3 and 10 mg/kg. Of the approximately 50 dose-escalation patients, hepatocellular carcinoma was present in roughly 19, melanoma in around 15, renal cell carcinoma in 9 and head and neck cancer in 9. In the dose-escalation cohort, 75% to 85% of patients were male, and the mean age was approximately 60 years with a range of roughly 20 to 79. Prior anti-PD-1, anti-PD-L1 or anti-CTLA-4 therapy was permitted, and approximately 39% of dose-escalation patients had received checkpoint inhibitors. Partial responses were achieved by three dose-escalation patients, of whom one had hepatocellular carcinoma and two had cutaneous melanoma. Peripheral TCRbeta sequencing aimed to test whether ivuxolimab altered TCR sequence diversity and caused clonal T-cell expansion. The paper reports the monotherapy dose-escalation portion (N of about 51 patients) of the phase I ivuxolimab trial.

Patients with a history of autoimmune disease or receiving systemic immunosuppression were excluded from the trial. Peripheral blood for TCR sequencing was collected from all dose cohorts at baseline, on cycle 4 day 1, and on cycle 7 day 1. Samples were obtained from an open-label, multicenter, first-in-human phase I dose-escalation trial of ivuxolimab. Adults with locally advanced or metastatic melanoma, renal cell carcinoma, hepatocellular carcinoma or head and neck squamous cell carcinoma were enrolled in the trial. Before TCR sequencing, CD4+ and CD8+ T cells were separately sorted from peripheral blood. For sequencing of the TCRbeta CDR3 region, genomic DNA was extracted from the sorted cells. TCRbeta CDR3 regions were sequenced using the immunoSEQ Assay. The source is immuneACCESS, and TCRdb retained only in-frame sequences with V and J called. Part of the clones is not carried over; for the studies checked, unresolved V genes explain less than half of this, and the remainder is unexplained. The sample yields roughly 90,000 clones; approximately 90% were counted once. The biggest ten clones account for around 0.72% of the sample.

Paper-wide results and their limitations: Clonal expansion of both CD4+ and CD8+ blood T cells was observed from baseline to week 6 at doses 0.1 to 3.0 mg/kg. Low levels of normalized T-cell clonal expansion were also seen in some nonresponding patients. After ivuxolimab, expanded clones were on average more numerous among CD8+ T cells than among CD4+ T cells. The antigen specificity of the clonally expanded peripheral T cells was not determined. In the 0.1-3.0 mg/kg groups, partial responders had among the lowest normalized peripheral clonal expansion, particularly in CD8+ T cells.

The V and J genes are TRBV4-3 and TRBJ2-2; the D gene identity is not certain. The material was CD4+ or CD8+ T cells sorted from blood, obtained in a trial of the OX40 agonist ivuxolimab. This TCR was sampled from an adult with an advanced solid tumor such as melanoma, head and neck, liver or kidney cancer. The nucleotide sequence reads TGCGCCAGCAGTCGCGCCGAAACGAACACCGGGGAGCTGTTTTTT. It encodes CASSRAETNTGELFF.